The source of this T cell receptor beta chain is a study of brain T cells in children with intractable seizures. Germline V CDR1 and CDR2: MGHDK, SYGVNS. The CDR3 is 12 residues long. Trimming removed 6 bases at V and 1 base at J, with 6 bases between. Sequencing was limited to surgery cases with top T cell transcript signatures in brain tissue. At least one anti-epileptic drug was given before surgery. This clone was seen just once. Antigen: not known. Study-wide results and caveats: Pre- and post-surgery blood differed in depth, so pre-surgery absences may be undersampling. Viral specificity was inferred only from CDR3 similarity; HCMV serostatus was unknown.

Sequencing was performed with immunoSEQ multiplex PCR; in TCRdb, only in-frame clones are kept and a portion is missing. In the table there are roughly 110,000 clones, approximately 94% of which are singletons. This receptor was taken from a boy less than two years old with hemimegalencephaly and intractable seizures. The sample here was peripheral blood, taken at surgery. This chain links TRBV25-1 with TRBJ1-1; a possible D gene is TRBD1 (6 bases). CDR3 sequence: CASRGQNTEAFF. The CDR3 DNA reads TGTGCCAGCAGGGGACAGAACACTGAAGCTTTCTTT.